This T cell receptor beta chain was identified in a study of blood T cell repertoires in COVID-19. For the study at large: COVID-19 samples collected from the United States, Italy and Spain covered acute and convalescent phases.

Sequencing used immunoSEQ multiplex PCR; TCRdb keeps in-frame clones, though not all of them. The data show 300,000 to 350,000 clones, about nine tenths seen once. The specimen sequenced was PBMCs or T cells enriched from blood (not recorded which). This sequence was found in a young woman who had recovered from COVID-19.

The CDR3 here is CASRPAKGESVYEQYF. CDR3 sequence (DNA): TGTGCCAGCCGCCCGGCTAAGGGAGAGTCGGTGTACGAGCAGTACTTC. The chain carries TRBV28 and TRBJ2-7, with D possibly matching TRBD2 (5 bases). Germline assignment: CDR1 MDHEN and CDR2 SYDVKM. Trimming stripped 8 bases from V and 4 bases from J, with 24 bases between. The CDR3 is 16 residues long.